One and the same sample provided the 24 T cell receptor beta chains below, sequenced in a study of human T cells and chemical hapten exposure. Time point of the sample: patch test 3, about 24 weeks after DPC sensitization. Treatment of the sample: therapeutic diphenylcyclopropenone sensitization with weekly scalp DPC. TCRdb re-called the RACE reads with MiXCR, one entry per CDR3 protein. The data hold fewer than 200,000 distinct CDR3 sequences, with 28% observed a single time. Here the sequenced sample was whole blood, taken in connection with sensitization to the hapten diphenylcyclopropenone (DPC). These receptors originate from a woman under 30 with alopecia areata. Some clones in this sample may be carry-over from other donors' samples.

CDR3 region: CATSDATGQRGYTF. For the CDR3, the DNA is TGTGCCACCAGTGATGCGACAGGTCAGCGTGGCTACACCTTC. J is TRBJ1-2 and V is TRBV24-1; the D gene is possibly TRBD1 (6 bases). Trimming shortened V by 3 bases and J by 7 bases, and 14 bases separated the two germline ends. This CDR3 has 14 amino acids. Germline CDR1 is KGHDR and CDR2 is SFDVKD.

The V gene is TRBV4-3, the J gene TRBJ2-1; D uncertain. V dropped 1 base and J dropped 5 bases, with 9 bases sitting between them. Germline V gene sequence: CDR1 LGHNA, CDR2 YSLEER. This CDR3 is built from 14 residues. CDR3 nucleotides: TGCGCCAGCAGCCAAGGACTTCGTAACAATGAGCAGTTCTTC. Amino acids: CASSQGLRNNEQFF.

This clonotype was picked up a small number of times. The chain is built from TRBV30 and TRBJ2-5; D possibly uses TRBD1 or TRBD2 (5 bases each). Germline loops: CDR1 GTSNPN, CDR2 SVGIG (reference sequence). This CDR3 has 15 amino acids. The V end was cut by 2 bases, the J end by 6 bases, with 19 bases between. CDR3 in amino acids: CAWSRAGAAGKTQYF. The CDR3 bases are TGTGCCTGGAGTCGCGCCGGGGCGGCAGGGAAGACCCAGTACTTC.

In its sample, this clonotype was seen a few times. The V call is TRBV5-5, the J call TRBJ1-2, with 10 bases that match TRBD1. Per the germline V gene, CDR1 is SGHKS and CDR2 is YYEKEE (reference sequence). Germline trimming cut 4 bases from V and 1 base from J; bases unmatched to any gene: 4. This CDR3 has 15 amino acids. The CDR3 reads CASSNRDRGNYGYTF. CDR3 bases: TGTGCCAGCAGCAACCGGGACAGGGGTAACTATGGCTACACCTTC.

The chain uses TRBV2 and TRBJ2-4; no firm D call. CDR3 size: 15 residues. V shed 5 bases and J shed 0 bases, with 11 bases lying between them. Looked up from germline, CDR1 is SNHLY and CDR2 is FYNNEI. This CDR3 reads CASSLSFPAKNIQYF. CDR3 nucleotide sequence: TGTGCCAGCAGTCTAAGCTTTCCAGCCAAAAACATTCAGTACTTC.

The chain is built from TRBV6-2 or TRBV6-3 and TRBJ1-2; D perhaps matches TRBD1 (6 bases). CDR1 is MNHEY and CDR2 is SVGEGT in the germline V gene. V was pared by 5 bases and J by 3 bases, with 10 bases between. The CDR3 covers 13 residues. CDR3 in amino acids: CASSHRVDYGYTF. In nucleotides, the CDR3 is TGTGCCAGCAGTCACAGGGTTGACTATGGCTACACCTTC.

This clonotype turned up a few times. The CDR3 sequence: CSAHRGPADTQYF. As DNA, the CDR3 is TGCAGTGCCCACAGGGGGCCGGCAGATACGCAGTATTTT. This rearrangement joins TRBV20-1 to TRBJ2-3, with 9 bases lining up with TRBD1. Trimming cost V 6 bases and J 4 bases; bases outside gene matches: 5. The V gene's germline CDR1 is DFQATT and CDR2 SNEGSKA (reference sequence). The CDR3 loop spans 13 amino acids.

A few counts support this clonotype. V and J are TRBV7-3 and TRBJ2-2; no clear D gene. This CDR3 comprises 13 residues. Looked up from germline, CDR1 is SGHTA and CDR2 is FQGTGA. V was shortened by 6 bases and J by 4 bases, with 9 bases between the two germline ends. The CDR3 here is CASRRISTGELFF. In DNA form, the CDR3 reads TGTGCCAGCAGACGTATCAGCACCGGGGAGCTGTTTTTT. Complete variable domain (other parts from reference TRBV7-3 and TRBJ2-2): GAGVSQTPSNKVTEKGKYVELRCDPISGHTALYWYRQSLGQGPEFLIYFQGTGAADDSGLPNDRFFAVRPEGSVSTLKIQRTERGDSAVYLCASRRISTGELFFGEGSRLTVL.

This clonotype was counted a few times. This chain connects TRBV4-2 to TRBJ2-5; tentative D call: TRBD2 (5 bases). V was pared by 4 bases and J by 1 base, with 10 bases between. Germline V gives CDR1 LGHNA, CDR2 YNFKEQ. CDR3 length equals 14 residues. This CDR3 reads CASSRERFQETQYF. The CDR3 DNA reads as TGTGCCAGCAGCCGGGAGCGGTTCCAAGAGACCCAGTACTTC.

This clonotype was counted between two and nine times. The chain links TRBV9 to TRBJ2-1, with D perhaps TRBD1 or TRBD2 (5 bases each). Germline loops: CDR1 SGDLS, CDR2 YYNGEE. The V and J ends lost 3 bases and 0 bases respectively, with 13 bases between them. The CDR3 is 16 residues long. Written as DNA, the CDR3 is TGTGCCAGCAGCGGGGGGTCAGGGAGCTCCTACAATGAGCAGTTCTTC. Protein: CASSGGSGSSYNEQFF.

The CDR3 sequence: CASSTSTGRKLFF. CDR3 DNA sequence: TGTGCCAGCAGTACCTCGACAGGGCGGAAACTGTTTTTT. The rearrangement links TRBV2 to TRBJ1-4, with 7 bases matching TRBD1. The CDR3 is 13 residues long. Trimming took 5 bases from V and 11 from J; bases not matched to a gene: 8. Germline loops: CDR1 SNHLY, CDR2 FYNNEI.

The genes are TRBV15 and TRBJ1-6; 8 nucleotides match TRBD1. After removal of 1 base from V and 3 bases from J, the junction contained 11 bases not matched to a gene. Looked up from germline, CDR1 is LNHNV and CDR2 is YYDKDF (reference sequence). The CDR3 covers 19 residues. The CDR3 DNA follows: TGTGCCACCAGCAGAGCCAGGGGGCGTTCGGGTTACTATAATTCACCCCTCCACTTT. This gives the protein CATSRARGRSGYYNSPLHF.

The CDR3 bases are TGTGCCATCAGCAAGACAATTCCCGACACCGGGGAGCTGTTTTTT. Encoded protein: CAISKTIPDTGELFF. J is TRBJ2-2 and V is TRBV10-3; D is uncertain. CDR1 ENHRY and CDR2 SYGVKD come from the germline V gene. The CDR3 sequence is 15 residues long. V lost 6 bases and J 3 bases, leaving 14 bases between the germline ends.

V usage is TRBV14 and J usage is TRBJ2-5; D may be TRBD1 (8 bases). The CDR3 spans 18 residues. The V and J ends lost 4 bases and 7 bases respectively, with 28 bases between them. Germline V gene lookup returns CDR1 SGHDN and CDR2 FVKESK. The CDR3 sequence is CASSPNPGQGGKSWTQYF. CDR3 coding DNA: TGTGCCAGCAGCCCCAACCCTGGACAGGGAGGGAAGAGTTGGACCCAGTACTTC. Filled out from reference TRBV14 and TRBJ2-5, the complete variable domain reads EAGVTQFPSHSVIEKGQTVTLRCDPISGHDNLYWYRRVMGKEIKFLLHFVKESKQDESGMPNNRFLAERTGGTYSTLKVQPAELEDSGVYFCASSPNPGQGGKSWTQYFGPGTRLLVL.

The chain is built from TRBV20-1 and TRBJ2-7, with 7 bases lining up with TRBD2. CDR1 and CDR2 from the germline V gene are DFQATT and SNEGSKA (reference sequence). The CDR3 length is 12 residues. J lost 6 bases, V lost 0 bases, and 2 bases had no gene match. The CDR3 region has the DNA TGCAGTGCTAGAGAGGGAGGGACCGAGCAGTACTTC. Amino acids: CSAREGGTEQYF.

The chain joins TRBV15 to TRBJ2-2; 12 positions agree with TRBD2. Germline lookup yields CDR1 LNHNV and CDR2 YYDKDF (reference sequence). The CDR3 is made up of 18 amino acids. V dropped 1 base and J dropped 0; count of bases not matched to a gene: 3. This CDR3 is CATSRGTSGASNTGELFF. Written as DNA, the CDR3 is TGTGCCACCAGCAGAGGGACTAGCGGGGCTTCGAACACCGGGGAGCTGTTTTTT.

This clonotype was detected only a few times. The rearrangement links TRBV24-1 to TRBJ2-3; D ambiguous. V was clipped by 4 bases and J by 4 bases, with 11 bases between them. In germline, CDR1 is KGHDR, CDR2 SFDVKD. The CDR3 covers 14 residues. CDR3 amino acids: CATSEPGEADTQYF. The CDR3 nucleotides read TGTGCCACCAGTGAGCCGGGCGAGGCAGATACGCAGTATTTT.

The chain combines TRBV2 with TRBJ2-3; D gene ambiguous. This CDR3 spans 13 amino acids. Trimming stripped 7 bases from V and 2 bases from J, with 10 bases between. Per the germline V gene, CDR1 is SNHLY and CDR2 is FYNNEI. The CDR3 sequence is CASKDASTDTQYF. As DNA, the CDR3 is TGTGCCAGCAAGGACGCCTCCACAGATACGCAGTATTTT.

The J gene is TRBJ2-2, the V gene TRBV4-3; D possibly corresponds to TRBD2 (7 bases). The V end lost 4 bases, the J end lost 2 bases, and 17 bases lay between the germline ends. CDR3 length equals 17 residues. The V gene's germline CDR1 is LGHNA and CDR2 YSLEER. In DNA, the CDR3 is TGCGCCAGCAGCCCCCGCCTGGGGGGGCCTAACACCGGGGAGCTGTTTTTT. Protein: CASSPRLGGPNTGELFF.

CDR3 in amino acids: CASSVVKGGGNTGELFF. The CDR3 nucleotides are TGTGCCAGCAGCGTAGTGAAAGGAGGGGGTAACACCGGGGAGCTGTTTTTT. The chain links TRBV9 to TRBJ2-2; either TRBD1 or TRBD2 may fit D (6 bases each). Germline V gives CDR1 SGDLS, CDR2 YYNGEE. Trimming removed 0 bases at V and 2 bases at J, with 14 bases between. The length of the CDR3 is 17 residues.

This clonotype was counted at least ten times. V usage is TRBV10-3 and J usage is TRBJ2-7; the D is unclear. Germline V CDR1 and CDR2: ENHRY, SYGVKD. Trimming stripped 5 bases from V and 0 bases from J, with 5 bases between. The CDR3 is made up of 12 amino acids. The CDR3 DNA follows: TGTGCCATCAGTACGAGCTCCTACGAGCAGTACTTC. Its translation: CAISTSSYEQYF.

This clonotype was seen ten or more times. The gene calls are TRBV7-9 and TRBJ2-1; D perhaps matches TRBD1 (6 bases). Per the germline V gene, CDR1 is SEHNR and CDR2 is FQNEAQ (reference sequence). The CDR3 is 10 amino acids. V was cut by 5 bases and J by 10 bases, with 6 bases left in between. The CDR3 loop is CASSQGEQFF. In DNA, the CDR3 is TGTGCCAGCAGCCAGGGGGAGCAGTTCTTC.

There are a few counts of this clonotype. The chain recombines TRBV29-1 with TRBJ2-5; weak D call: TRBD2 (6 bases). The V end lost 3 bases, the J end lost 1 base, and 9 bases lay between the germline ends. The germline V gene encodes CDR1 SQVTM and CDR2 ANQGSEA. This CDR3 has 13 amino acids. CDR3 protein: CSVEEGAQETQYF. CDR3 sequence (DNA): TGCAGCGTTGAGGAGGGTGCCCAAGAGACCCAGTACTTC.

The genes are TRBV3-1 and TRBJ1-1; D possibly corresponds to TRBD1 (6 bases). This CDR3 is 13 amino acids long. The ends were cut back, 3 bases at V and 5 bases at J, with 10 bases in the middle. In germline, CDR1 is LGHDT, CDR2 YNNKEL (reference sequence). The CDR3 DNA is TGTGCCAGCAGCCACCTAGGGGGGACTGAAGCTTTCTTT. Translated: CASSHLGGTEAFF.